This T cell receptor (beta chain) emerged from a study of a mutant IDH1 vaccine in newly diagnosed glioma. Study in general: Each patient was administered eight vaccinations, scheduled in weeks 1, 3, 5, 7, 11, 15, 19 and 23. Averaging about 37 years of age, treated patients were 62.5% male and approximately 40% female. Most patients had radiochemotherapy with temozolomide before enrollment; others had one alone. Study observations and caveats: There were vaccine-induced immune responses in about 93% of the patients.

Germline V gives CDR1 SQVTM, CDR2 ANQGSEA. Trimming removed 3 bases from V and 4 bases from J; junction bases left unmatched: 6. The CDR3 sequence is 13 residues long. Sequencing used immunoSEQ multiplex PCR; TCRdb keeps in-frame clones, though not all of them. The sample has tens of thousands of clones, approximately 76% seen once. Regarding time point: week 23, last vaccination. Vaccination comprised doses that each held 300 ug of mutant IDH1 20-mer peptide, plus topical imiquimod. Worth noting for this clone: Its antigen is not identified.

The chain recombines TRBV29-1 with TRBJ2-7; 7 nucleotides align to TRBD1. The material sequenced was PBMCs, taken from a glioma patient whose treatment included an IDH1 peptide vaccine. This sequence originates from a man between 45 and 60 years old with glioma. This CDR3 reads CSVDVGGGYEQYF. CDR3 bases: TGCAGCGTTGATGTAGGGGGCGGATACGAGCAGTACTTC.